The clone carrying this T cell receptor (beta chain) was observed at least ten times. Its antigen is undetermined. Unique molecular identifiers tagged every individual TCR cDNA molecule. From the 5' RACE reads, TCRdb called clonotypes with MiXCR, one entry per CDR3 protein. The profile shows 20,000 to 25,000 distinct CDR3 sequences, 4.6% of them singletons. Time point meaning: sample taken at primary tumor resection. 72 TRACERx patients with early, untreated non-small cell lung cancer donated samples. Sequencing of whole RNA from tumor, nontumor lung or frozen PBMC involved no sorting. This specimen belongs to a study of spatial heterogeneity in lung cancer. The study's findings and limits: Compared with follow-up, resection was when ubiquitous expanded tumor TCRs appeared in blood more.

The ends were cut back, 4 bases at V and 4 bases at J, with 3 bases in the middle. CDR1 KGHDR and CDR2 SFDVKD come from the germline V gene. The CDR3 runs to 11 residues. The sequences come from PBMCs, collected at surgery. V gene TRBV24-1 combines with J gene TRBJ1-2; D not resolved. This TCR was recovered from a male donor with early-stage non-small cell lung cancer. The CDR3 loop reads CATSDPYGYTF. The CDR3 DNA reads TGTGCCACCAGTGACCCCTATGGCTACACCTTC.